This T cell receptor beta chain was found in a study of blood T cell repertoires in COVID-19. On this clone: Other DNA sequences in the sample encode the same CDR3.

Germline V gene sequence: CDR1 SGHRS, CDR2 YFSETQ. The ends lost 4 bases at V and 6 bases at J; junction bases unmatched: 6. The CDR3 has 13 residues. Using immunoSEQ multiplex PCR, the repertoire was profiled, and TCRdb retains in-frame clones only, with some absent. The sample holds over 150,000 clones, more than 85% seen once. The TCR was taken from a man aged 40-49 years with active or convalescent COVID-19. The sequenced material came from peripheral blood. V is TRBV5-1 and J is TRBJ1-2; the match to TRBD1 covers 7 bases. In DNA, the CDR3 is TGCGCCAGCAGCCTTGACAGGGACCATGGCTACACCTTC. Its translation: CASSLDRDHGYTF. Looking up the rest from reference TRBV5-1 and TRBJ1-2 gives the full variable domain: KAGVTQTPRYLIKTRGQQVTLSCSPISGHRSVSWYQQTPGQGLQFLFEYFSETQRNKGNFPGRFSGRQFSNSRSEMNVSTLELGDSALYLCASSLDRDHGYTFGSGTRLTVV.